Presented here are 14 T cell receptor beta chains from one specimen sequenced in a study of T cells in localized non-small cell lung cancer. TCRdb's copy holds only in-frame clones and misses some; the assay was immunoSEQ multiplex PCR. The table has 5,100 or so clones, 55% seen once. The sequences come from lymph node tissue, collected before any cancer treatment. The receptors were sampled from a male donor aged 60 or older with stage I squamous cell lung carcinoma.

The chain couples TRBV19 to TRBJ2-7, with 8 positions matching TRBD1. The V gene end was trimmed by 5 bases and the J gene end by 2 bases; junction bases not matched to a gene: 8. Germline V lookup: CDR1 LNHDA, CDR2 SQIVND (reference sequence). CDR3 length equals 15 residues. The CDR3 is CASSAPGQATYEQYF. In DNA, the CDR3 is TGTGCCAGTAGTGCTCCGGGACAGGCCACCTACGAGCAGTACTTC.

The J gene is TRBJ1-3, the V gene TRBV28; D unclear. Between the trimmed V and J ends, which lost 5 bases and 5 bases, there was a span of 7 bases. The CDR3 contains 12 residues. CDR1 and CDR2 (germline): MDHEN, SYDVKM. The CDR3 here is CASSPVRNTIYF. Written as DNA, the CDR3 is TGTGCCAGCAGTCCCGTAAGAAACACCATATATTTT. Full variable domain (missing parts from reference TRBV28 and TRBJ1-3): DVKVTQSSRYLVKRTGEKVFLECVQDMDHENMFWYRQDPGLGLRLIYFSYDVKMKEKGDIPEGYSVSREKKERFSLILESASTNQTSMYLCASSPVRNTIYFGEGSWLTVV.

The chain recombines TRBV28 with TRBJ2-7, with 9 bases identical to TRBD1. The CDR3 sequence is 18 residues long. The trim removed 5 bases at V and 2 bases at J, leaving 16 bases unmatched. CDR1 is MDHEN and CDR2 is SYDVKM in the germline V gene. The CDR3 bases are TGTGCCAGCAGTCACTTTACCAGCCGGGACAGGGCCACCTACGAGCAGTACTTC. Translated, it gives CASSHFTSRDRATYEQYF. Based on the CDR3 plus reference TRBV28 and TRBJ2-7, the full variable domain is DVKVTQSSRYLVKRTGEKVFLECVQDMDHENMFWYRQDPGLGLRLIYFSYDVKMKEKGDIPEGYSVSREKKERFSLILESASTNQTSMYLCASSHFTSRDRATYEQYFGPGTRLTVT.

The chain recombines TRBV19 with TRBJ1-2; D gene uncertain. This CDR3 has 16 residues. The germline V and J ends were trimmed by 7 bases and 4 bases, with 22 bases remaining between them. Germline V gene sequence: CDR1 LNHDA, CDR2 SQIVND (reference sequence). The DNA of the CDR3 is TGTGCCAGTACCACAACAAGGCGAAGGGAACTCTATGGCTACACCTTC. This gives the protein CASTTTRRRELYGYTF.

The DNA of the CDR3 is TGTGCCAGTAGTCTCCCCCCGCGAACTGAAGCTTTCTTT. Its protein is CASSLPPRTEAFF. The chain links TRBV19 to TRBJ1-1; D gene uncertain. Trimming took 5 bases from V and 5 from J, leaving 12 bases between them. CDR1 is LNHDA and CDR2 is SQIVND in the germline V gene (reference sequence). The CDR3 covers 13 residues.

This chain joins TRBV6-8 and TRBJ2-7, with 10 bases lining up with TRBD1. Trimming cost V 10 bases and J 3 bases; bases outside gene matches: 6. Germline CDR1 reads MNHGY; CDR2 reads SAAAGT. This CDR3 contains 13 residues. The DNA for the CDR3 is TGTGCCATCAGCCGGGACAGGGGCTACGAGCAGTACTTC. It specifies CAISRDRGYEQYF.

V usage is TRBV19 and J usage is TRBJ1-4, with D perhaps TRBD1 (6 bases). The length of the CDR3 is 19 residues. CDR1 and CDR2 from the germline V gene are LNHDA and SQIVND (reference sequence). V shed 4 bases and J shed 1 base, with 22 bases lying between them. The CDR3 DNA reads as TGTGCCAGTAGTAGCCACATTACAGGGATCTCGGGAACTAATGAAAAACTGTTTTTT. This codes for CASSSHITGISGTNEKLFF. The whole variable domain, filled in from reference TRBV19 and TRBJ1-4, reads DGGITQSPKYLFRKEGQNVTLSCEQNLNHDAMYWYRQDPGQGLRLIYYSQIVNDFQKGDIAEGYSVSREKKESFPLTVTSAQKNPTAFYLCASSSHITGISGTNEKLFFGSGTQLSVL.

J is TRBJ2-5 and V is TRBV19; either TRBD1 or TRBD2 may fit D (6 bases each). Trimming took off 8 bases at V and 4 bases at J, with 20 bases between the two ends. Germline assignment: CDR1 LNHDA and CDR2 SQIVND (reference sequence). The CDR3 sequence is 15 residues long. CDR3 amino acids: CASRQSIGGTETQYF. In nucleotides, the CDR3 is TGTGCCAGTCGTCAGAGCATAGGGGGGACAGAGACCCAGTACTTC.

The chain has TRBV18 and TRBJ2-3; D call uncertain. CDR1 is KGHSH, CDR2 LQKENI, per germline. This CDR3 comprises 13 residues. Trimming took off 3 bases at V and 4 bases at J, with 8 bases between the two ends. As DNA, the CDR3 is TGTGCCAGCTCACCGCACAAAGCAGATACGCAGTATTTT. It codes for CASSPHKADTQYF.

The V gene is TRBV14, the J gene TRBJ2-3; D remains unclear. Per germline, CDR1 SGHDN and CDR2 FVKESK. With 0 bases removed from V and 4 bases from J, the gap between germline ends came to 8 bases. The CDR3 runs to 14 residues. The CDR3 DNA reads TGTGCCAGCAGCCAAGATCGGGTGGCAGATACGCAGTATTTT. It yields the protein CASSQDRVADTQYF.

The V and J genes are TRBV19 and TRBJ1-5, with D perhaps matching TRBD1 (5 bases). CDR1 and CDR2 from the germline V gene are LNHDA and SQIVND (reference sequence). V lost 11 bases, J lost 3 bases, and 8 bases lay in between. This CDR3 is built from 11 residues. CDR3 sequence (DNA): TGTGCCGGGGGTTCCAATCAGCCCCAGCATTTT. Its translation is CAGGSNQPQHF. The variable domain in full, with the rest retrieved from reference TRBV19 and TRBJ1-5, is DGGITQSPKYLFRKEGQNVTLSCEQNLNHDAMYWYRQDPGQGLRLIYYSQIVNDFQKGDIAEGYSVSREKKESFPLTVTSAQKNPTAFYLCAGGSNQPQHFGDGTRLSIL.

The chain links TRBV18 to TRBJ1-3, with a possible D match to TRBD1 (6 bases). V lost 3 bases, J lost 0 bases, and 21 bases lay in between. The CDR3 loop spans 19 amino acids. Germline CDR1 and CDR2: KGHSH and LQKENI. CDR3 protein: CASSPIGQGWGPSGNTIYF. The CDR3 coding sequence is TGTGCCAGCTCACCTATAGGCCAGGGGTGGGGACCCTCTGGAAACACCATATATTTT.

The V call is TRBV19, the J call TRBJ2-3, with D hard to call. V lost 5 bases and J 1 base, leaving 10 bases between the germline ends. There are 14 residues in the CDR3. Germline CDR1 LNHDA, CDR2 SQIVND (reference sequence). The CDR3 reads CASSPGSGTDTQYF. The CDR3 nucleotides are TGTGCCAGTAGTCCCGGCAGTGGCACAGATACGCAGTATTTT.

This clone has more than one count but fewer than ten. The chain carries TRBV11-3 and TRBJ2-7; 10 bases are shared with TRBD2. The V and J ends lost 6 bases and 1 base, in that order; junction bases with no gene match: 3. CDR3 length equals 14 residues. From germline, CDR1 is SGHNT and CDR2 YENEEA. CDR3: CASRPTSGSYEQYF. In nucleotides, the CDR3 is TGTGCCAGCAGGCCGACTAGCGGGTCCTACGAGCAGTACTTC.